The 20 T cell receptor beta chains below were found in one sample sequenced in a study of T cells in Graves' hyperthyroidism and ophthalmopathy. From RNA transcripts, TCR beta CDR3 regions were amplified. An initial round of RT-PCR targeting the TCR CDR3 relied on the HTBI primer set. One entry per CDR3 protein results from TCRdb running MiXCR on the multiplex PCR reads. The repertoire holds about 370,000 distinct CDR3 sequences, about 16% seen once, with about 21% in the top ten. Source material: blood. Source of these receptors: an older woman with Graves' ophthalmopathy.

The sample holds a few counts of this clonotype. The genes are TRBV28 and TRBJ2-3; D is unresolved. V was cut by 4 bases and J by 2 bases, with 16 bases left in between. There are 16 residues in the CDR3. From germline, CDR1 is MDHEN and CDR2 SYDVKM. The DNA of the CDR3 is TGTGCCAGCAGTTGGACCCATACTCGACCCACAGATACGCAGTATTTT. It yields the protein CASSWTHTRPTDTQYF.

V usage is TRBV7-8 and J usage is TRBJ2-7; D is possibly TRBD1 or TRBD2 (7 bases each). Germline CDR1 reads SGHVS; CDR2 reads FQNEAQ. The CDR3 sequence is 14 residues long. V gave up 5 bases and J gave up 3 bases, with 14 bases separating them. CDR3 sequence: CASSKRDSNYEQYF. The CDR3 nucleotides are TGTGCCAGCAGCAAGCGGGACAGCAACTACGAGCAGTACTTC.

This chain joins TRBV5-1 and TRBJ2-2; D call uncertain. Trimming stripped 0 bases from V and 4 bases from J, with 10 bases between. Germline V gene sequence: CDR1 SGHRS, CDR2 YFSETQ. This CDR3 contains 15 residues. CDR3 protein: CASSLVGQPTGELFF. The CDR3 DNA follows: TGCGCCAGCAGCTTGGTGGGCCAGCCCACCGGGGAGCTGTTTTTT. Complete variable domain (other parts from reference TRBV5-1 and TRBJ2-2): KAGVTQTPRYLIKTRGQQVTLSCSPISGHRSVSWYQQTPGQGLQFLFEYFSETQRNKGNFPGRFSGRQFSNSRSEMNVSTLELGDSALYLCASSLVGQPTGELFFGEGSRLTVL.

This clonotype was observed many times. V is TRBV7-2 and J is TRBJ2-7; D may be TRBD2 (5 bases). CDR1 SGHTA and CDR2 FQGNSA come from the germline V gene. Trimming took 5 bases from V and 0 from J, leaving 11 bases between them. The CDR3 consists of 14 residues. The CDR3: CASSPTSDSYEQYF. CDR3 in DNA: TGTGCCAGCAGCCCCACTAGTGACTCCTACGAGCAGTACTTC.

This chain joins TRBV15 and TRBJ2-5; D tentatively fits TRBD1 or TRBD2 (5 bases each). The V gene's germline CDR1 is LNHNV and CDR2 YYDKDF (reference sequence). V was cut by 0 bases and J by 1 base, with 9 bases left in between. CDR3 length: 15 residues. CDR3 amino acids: CATSRDPGAQETQYF. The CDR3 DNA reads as TGTGCCACCAGCAGAGATCCCGGGGCCCAAGAGACCCAGTACTTC.

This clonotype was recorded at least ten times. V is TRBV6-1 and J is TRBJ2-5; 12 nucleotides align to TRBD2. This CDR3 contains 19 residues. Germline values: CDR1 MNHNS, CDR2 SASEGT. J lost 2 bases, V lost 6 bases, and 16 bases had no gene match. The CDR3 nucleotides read TGTGCCAGCAGGAGACCTAGCGGGAGGGCCCTCTGGGGGCAAGAGACCCAGTACTTC. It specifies CASRRPSGRALWGQETQYF.

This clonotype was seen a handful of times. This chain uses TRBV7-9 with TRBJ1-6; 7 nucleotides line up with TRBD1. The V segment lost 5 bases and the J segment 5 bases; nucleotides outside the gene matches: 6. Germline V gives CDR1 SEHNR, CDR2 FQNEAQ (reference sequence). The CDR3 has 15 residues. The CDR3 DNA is TGTGCCAGCAGCCCGGGACAGAGGGATAATTCACCCCTCCACTTT. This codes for CASSPGQRDNSPLHF.

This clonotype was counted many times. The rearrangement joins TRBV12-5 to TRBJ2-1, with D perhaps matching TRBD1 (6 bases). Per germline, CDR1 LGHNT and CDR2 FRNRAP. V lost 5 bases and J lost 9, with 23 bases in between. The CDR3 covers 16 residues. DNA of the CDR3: TGTGCTAGTGGTGGGTTCCAAAGGCCAGGGGATGGTGAGCAGTTCTTC. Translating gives CASGGFQRPGDGEQFF.

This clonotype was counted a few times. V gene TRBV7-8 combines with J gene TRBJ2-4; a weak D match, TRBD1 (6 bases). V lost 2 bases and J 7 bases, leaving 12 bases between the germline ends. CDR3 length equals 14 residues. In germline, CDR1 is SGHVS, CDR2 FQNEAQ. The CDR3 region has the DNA TGTGCCAGCAGCTTAAGAGAAAGGGGGAACATTCAGTACTTC. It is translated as CASSLRERGNIQYF.

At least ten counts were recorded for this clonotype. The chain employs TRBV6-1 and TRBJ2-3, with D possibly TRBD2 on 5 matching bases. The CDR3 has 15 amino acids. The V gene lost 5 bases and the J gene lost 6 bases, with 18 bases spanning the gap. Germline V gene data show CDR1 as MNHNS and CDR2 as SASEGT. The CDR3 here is CASSSKTGRRDTQYF. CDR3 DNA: TGTGCCAGCAGTTCAAAGACGGGCAGGAGGGATACGCAGTATTTT.

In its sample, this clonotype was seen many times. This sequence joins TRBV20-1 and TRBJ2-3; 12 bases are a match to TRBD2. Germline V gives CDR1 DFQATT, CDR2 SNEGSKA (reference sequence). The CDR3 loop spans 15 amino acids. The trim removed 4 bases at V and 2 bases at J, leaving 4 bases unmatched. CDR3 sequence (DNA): TGCAGTGCTATTGGACTAGCGGGATTCACAGATACGCAGTATTTT. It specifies CSAIGLAGFTDTQYF.

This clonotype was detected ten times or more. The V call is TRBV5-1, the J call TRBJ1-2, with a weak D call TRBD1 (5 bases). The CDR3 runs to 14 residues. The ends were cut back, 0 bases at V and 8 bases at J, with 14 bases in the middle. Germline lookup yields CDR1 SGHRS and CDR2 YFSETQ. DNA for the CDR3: TGCGCCAGCAGCTTGGGGGCAGGGAGACGCGGCTACACCTTC. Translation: CASSLGAGRRGYTF.

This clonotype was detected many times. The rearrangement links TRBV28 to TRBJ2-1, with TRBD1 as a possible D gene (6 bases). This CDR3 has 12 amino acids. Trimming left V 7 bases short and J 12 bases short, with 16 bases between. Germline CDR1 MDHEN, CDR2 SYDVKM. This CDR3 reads CASNVGTFGQFF. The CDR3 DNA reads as TGTGCCAGCAATGTCGGGACATTTGGGCAGTTCTTC. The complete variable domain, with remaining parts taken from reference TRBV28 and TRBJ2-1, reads DVKVTQSSRYLVKRTGEKVFLECVQDMDHENMFWYRQDPGLGLRLIYFSYDVKMKEKGDIPEGYSVSREKKERFSLILESASTNQTSMYLCASNVGTFGQFFGPGTRLTVL.

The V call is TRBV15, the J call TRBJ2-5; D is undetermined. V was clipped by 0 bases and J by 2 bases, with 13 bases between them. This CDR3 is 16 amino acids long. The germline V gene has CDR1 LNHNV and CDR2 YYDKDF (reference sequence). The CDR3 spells CATSRDLWGGQETQYF. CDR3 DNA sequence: TGTGCCACCAGCAGAGATTTATGGGGTGGACAAGAGACCCAGTACTTC.

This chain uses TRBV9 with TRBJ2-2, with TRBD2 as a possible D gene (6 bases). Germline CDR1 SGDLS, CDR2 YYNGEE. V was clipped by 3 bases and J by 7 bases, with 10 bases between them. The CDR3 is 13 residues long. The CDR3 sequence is CASSAERVGELFF. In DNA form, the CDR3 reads TGTGCCAGCAGCGCTGAGCGGGTCGGGGAGCTGTTTTTT.

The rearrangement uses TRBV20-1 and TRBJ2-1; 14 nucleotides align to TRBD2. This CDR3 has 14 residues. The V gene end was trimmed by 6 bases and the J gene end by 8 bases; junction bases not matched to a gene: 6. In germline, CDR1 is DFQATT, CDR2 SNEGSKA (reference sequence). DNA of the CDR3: TGCAGTGCAAGGGGGACTAGCGGGAGCTATGAGCAGTTCTTC. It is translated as CSARGTSGSYEQFF.

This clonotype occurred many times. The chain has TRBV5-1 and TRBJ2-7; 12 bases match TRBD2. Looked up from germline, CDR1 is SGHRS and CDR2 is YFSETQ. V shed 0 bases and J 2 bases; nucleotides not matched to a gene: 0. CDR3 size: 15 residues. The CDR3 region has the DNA TGCGCCAGCAGCTTGGGGACTAGCGGGACCTACGAGCAGTACTTC. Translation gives CASSLGTSGTYEQYF.

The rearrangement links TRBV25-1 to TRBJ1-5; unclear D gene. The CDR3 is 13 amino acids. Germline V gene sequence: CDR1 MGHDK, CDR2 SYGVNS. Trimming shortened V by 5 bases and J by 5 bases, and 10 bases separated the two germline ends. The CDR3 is CASSSDLDQPQHF. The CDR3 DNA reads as TGTGCCAGCAGTTCGGACCTAGATCAGCCCCAGCATTTT.

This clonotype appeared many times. CDR3 sequence: CAWSPDSALDNEQFF. CDR3 DNA sequence: TGTGCCTGGAGTCCAGACTCCGCTCTCGACAATGAGCAGTTCTTC. This rearrangement joins TRBV30 to TRBJ2-1; D remains ambiguous. CDR1 is GTSNPN, CDR2 SVGIG, per germline (reference sequence). Trimming shortened V by 2 bases and J by 5 bases, and 16 bases separated the two germline ends. CDR3 length: 15 residues.

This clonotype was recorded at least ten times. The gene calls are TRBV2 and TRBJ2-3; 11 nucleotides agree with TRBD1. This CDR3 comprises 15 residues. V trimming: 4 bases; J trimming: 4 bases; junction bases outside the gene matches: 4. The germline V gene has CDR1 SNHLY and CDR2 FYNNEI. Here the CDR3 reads CASSGGQGEPDTQYF. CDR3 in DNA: TGTGCCAGCAGTGGGGGACAGGGGGAGCCAGATACGCAGTATTTT.